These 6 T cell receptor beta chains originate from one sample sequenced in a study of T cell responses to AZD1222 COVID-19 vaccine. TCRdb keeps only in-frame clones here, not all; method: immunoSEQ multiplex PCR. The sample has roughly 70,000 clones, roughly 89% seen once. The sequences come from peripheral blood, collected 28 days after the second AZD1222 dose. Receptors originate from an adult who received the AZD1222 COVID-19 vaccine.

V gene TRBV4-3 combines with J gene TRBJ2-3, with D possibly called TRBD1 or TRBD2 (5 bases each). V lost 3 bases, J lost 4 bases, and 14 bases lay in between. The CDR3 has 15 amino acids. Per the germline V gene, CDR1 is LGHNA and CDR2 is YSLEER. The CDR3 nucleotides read TGCGCCAGCAGCCAGAGTAGAGGGGTCGCAGATACGCAGTATTTT. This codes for CASSQSRGVADTQYF.

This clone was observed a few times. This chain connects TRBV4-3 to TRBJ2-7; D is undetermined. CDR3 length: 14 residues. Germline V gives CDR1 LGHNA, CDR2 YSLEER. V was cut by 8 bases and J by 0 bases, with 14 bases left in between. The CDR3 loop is CASRALPTSYEQYF. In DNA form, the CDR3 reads TGCGCCAGCCGAGCTTTACCAACCTCCTACGAGCAGTACTTC.

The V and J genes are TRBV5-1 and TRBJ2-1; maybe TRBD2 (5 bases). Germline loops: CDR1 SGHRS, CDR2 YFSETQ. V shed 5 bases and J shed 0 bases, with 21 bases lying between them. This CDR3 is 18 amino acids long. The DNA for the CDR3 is TGCGCCAGCAGAAGAGGGTCTAAAACCCAGAGCTCCTACAATGAGCAGTTCTTC. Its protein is CASRRGSKTQSSYNEQFF.

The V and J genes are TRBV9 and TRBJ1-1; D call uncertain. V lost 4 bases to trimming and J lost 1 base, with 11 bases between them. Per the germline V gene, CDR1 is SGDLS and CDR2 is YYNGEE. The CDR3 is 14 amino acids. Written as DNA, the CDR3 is TGTGCCAGCAGCATTACAGCGGAGAACACTGAAGCTTTCTTT. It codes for CASSITAENTEAFF. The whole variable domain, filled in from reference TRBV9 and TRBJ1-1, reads DSGVTQTPKHLITATGQRVTLRCSPRSGDLSVYWYQQSLDQGLQFLIQYYNGEERAKGNILERFSAQQFPDLHSELNLSSLELGDSALYFCASSITAENTEAFFGQGTRLTVV.

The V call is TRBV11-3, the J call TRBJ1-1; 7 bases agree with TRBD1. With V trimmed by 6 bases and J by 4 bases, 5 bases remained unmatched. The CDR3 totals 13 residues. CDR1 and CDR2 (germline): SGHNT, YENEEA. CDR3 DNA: TGTGCCAGCAGTAAGGGGGCTTCCACTGAAGCTTTCTTT. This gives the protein CASSKGASTEAFF.

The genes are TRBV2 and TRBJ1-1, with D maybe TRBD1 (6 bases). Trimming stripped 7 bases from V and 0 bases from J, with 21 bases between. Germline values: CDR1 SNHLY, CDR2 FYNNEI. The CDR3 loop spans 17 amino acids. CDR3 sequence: CASIDSLRTVMNTEAFF. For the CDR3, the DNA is TGTGCCAGCATCGATAGCCTTAGGACAGTCATGAACACTGAAGCTTTCTTT.